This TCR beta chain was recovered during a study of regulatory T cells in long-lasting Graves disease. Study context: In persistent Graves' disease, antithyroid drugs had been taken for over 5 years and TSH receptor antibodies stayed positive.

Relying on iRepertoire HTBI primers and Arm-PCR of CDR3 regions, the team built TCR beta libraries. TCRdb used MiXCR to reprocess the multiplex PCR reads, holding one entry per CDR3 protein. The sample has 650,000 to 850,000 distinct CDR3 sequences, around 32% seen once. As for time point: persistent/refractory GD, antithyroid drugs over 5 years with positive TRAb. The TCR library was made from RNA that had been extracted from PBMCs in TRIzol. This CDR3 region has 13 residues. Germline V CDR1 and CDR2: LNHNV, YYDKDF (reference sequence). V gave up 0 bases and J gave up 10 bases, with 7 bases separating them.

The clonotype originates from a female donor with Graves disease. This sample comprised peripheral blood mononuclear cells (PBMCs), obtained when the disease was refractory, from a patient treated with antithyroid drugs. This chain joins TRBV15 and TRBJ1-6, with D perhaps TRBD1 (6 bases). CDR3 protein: CATSREGGSPLHF. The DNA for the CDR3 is TGTGCCACCAGCAGAGAGGGGGGCTCACCCCTCCACTTT.